This paragraph reports one TCR beta chain. The antigen is undetermined. V gave up 8 bases and J gave up 6 bases, with 22 bases separating them. Germline V gene data show CDR1 as ENHRY and CDR2 as SYGVKD. The CDR3 is 15 residues long. This entry comes from a study of identical twins. Study-level results: The study based its conclusions on cross-sectional statistical analysis and did not follow the same donors. Memory repertoires showed no such pattern, whereas abundant cord blood beta clonotypes carried fewer insertions. Researchers reported excess low generation probability among twin-shared out-of-frame alpha sequences.

TCRdb re-analysed the 5' RACE reads in MiXCR, keeping a single row per CDR3 protein. The table lists 200,000 to 300,000 distinct CDR3 sequences, about 7.5% of them singletons. All donors were healthy Caucasians. Separately, the same data were catalogued under a study of yellow fever vaccine responses in identical twins.

Sequenced input: CD8+ T cells sorted from blood. The clonotype comes from a woman aged 18-29 years in good health. The chain recombines TRBV10-3 with TRBJ1-2; D gene unclear. The CDR3 region has the DNA TGTGCCATCCTCGAGAGGAGCTCGGTCGAGGATGGCTACACCTTC. It yields the protein CAILERSSVEDGYTF.